These 21 T cell receptor beta chains came from one sample sequenced in a study of regulatory T cells in long-lasting Graves disease. Time point meaning: persistent/refractory GD, antithyroid drugs over 5 years with positive TRAb. Isolated PBMC RNA provided the starting material for the TCR library. Relying on iRepertoire HTBI primers and Arm-PCR of CDR3 regions, the team built TCR beta libraries. TCRdb analysed the multiplex PCR reads with MiXCR anew, one entry per CDR3 protein. This sample has about 400,000 distinct CDR3 sequences, with 20% to 25% found just once. Sequenced material: peripheral blood mononuclear cells (PBMCs), taken when the disease was refractory, from a patient treated with antithyroid drugs. These receptors came from a female donor with Graves disease.

This clonotype was recorded at least ten times. This chain connects TRBV10-3 to TRBJ1-2, with D possibly TRBD1 on 6 matching bases. Germline loops: CDR1 ENHRY, CDR2 SYGVKD. The V and J ends lost 11 bases and 4 bases respectively, with 17 bases between them. The CDR3 extends over 13 amino acids. In nucleotides, the CDR3 is TGTGCCGCAAAACAGGGTTTCAGCTATGGCTACACCTTC. Protein product: CAAKQGFSYGYTF.

This clonotype was picked up many times. This rearrangement joins TRBV2 to TRBJ2-4, with D possibly matching TRBD2 (6 bases). V lost 2 bases, J lost 9 bases, and 11 bases lay in between. Germline V gene sequence: CDR1 SNHLY, CDR2 FYNNEI. The CDR3 has 13 amino acids. CDR3 amino acids: CASSESGVSIQYF. The CDR3 nucleotides read TGTGCCAGCAGTGAATCGGGGGTTAGCATTCAGTACTTC.

Only a few counts were recorded for this clonotype. A read error is possible here, since a much larger clone lies one base away. The chain carries TRBV12-3 or TRBV12-4 and TRBJ2-5; D may correspond to TRBD1 or TRBD2 (5 bases each). CDR3 length: 13 amino acids. CDR3 sequence (DNA): TGTACCAGCAGTTCCCGCAGGGAGGAGACCCAGTACTTC. Protein: CTSSSRREETQYF.

This clonotype was seen repeatedly, ten times or more. The chain is built from TRBV30 and TRBJ1-2; 8 nucleotides agree with TRBD1. The V gene end was trimmed by 4 bases and the J gene end by 0 bases; junction bases not matched to a gene: 4. The V gene's germline CDR1 is GTSNPN and CDR2 SVGIG (reference sequence). The CDR3 has 14 residues. The CDR3, as DNA: TGTGCCTGGATAAAGGGACAGGCTAACTATGGCTACACCTTC. The encoded protein is CAWIKGQANYGYTF.

This clonotype was picked up many times. This chain connects TRBV3-1 to TRBJ2-5; 11 bases line up with TRBD1. Germline V gene lookup returns CDR1 LGHDT and CDR2 YNNKEL (reference sequence). CDR3 length equals 15 residues. V trimming: 3 bases; J trimming: 5 bases; junction bases outside the gene matches: 5. CDR3 region: CASSQGTGGGETQYF. CDR3 coding DNA: TGTGCCAGCAGCCAGGGGACAGGGGGAGGGGAGACCCAGTACTTC.

The table lists this clonotype with many counts. The chain joins TRBV30 to TRBJ1-2, with 7 bases lining up with TRBD1. CDR1 GTSNPN and CDR2 SVGIG come from the germline V gene (reference sequence). Trimming cost V 1 base and J 7 bases; bases outside gene matches: 3. The CDR3 length is 12 residues. The CDR3 nucleotides read TGTGCCTGGAGTGAGACAGGGACTGGCTACACCTTC. This gives the protein CAWSETGTGYTF.

There are many counts of this clonotype. This rearrangement joins TRBV24-1 to TRBJ2-5; D remains ambiguous. The CDR3 totals 15 residues. V shed 5 bases and J shed 2 bases, with 14 bases lying between them. Germline V lookup: CDR1 KGHDR, CDR2 SFDVKD. CDR3 region: CATSGTGGIQETQYF. The DNA of the CDR3 is TGTGCCACCAGTGGGACCGGTGGTATTCAAGAGACCCAGTACTTC.

In its sample, this clonotype was seen a few times. The chain employs TRBV20-1 and TRBJ2-2; tentative D call: TRBD2 (6 bases). Trimming removed 0 bases at V and 4 bases at J, with 18 bases between. Per germline, CDR1 DFQATT and CDR2 SNEGSKA (reference sequence). This CDR3 has 17 amino acids. Here the CDR3 reads CSARDGRRAGGTGELFF. The CDR3 DNA reads as TGCAGTGCTAGAGATGGGCGGAGAGCCGGGGGCACCGGGGAGCTGTTTTTT.

There are many counts of this clonotype. The rearrangement uses TRBV3-1 and TRBJ1-5, with a weak D call TRBD1 (6 bases). The ends were cut back, 6 bases at V and 4 bases at J, with 13 bases in the middle. CDR1 and CDR2 from the germline V gene are LGHDT and YNNKEL (reference sequence). The length of the CDR3 is 14 residues. The CDR3 bases are TGTGCCAGCAGACAGTCAGGGGCTAATCAGCCCCAGCATTTT. Its protein is CASRQSGANQPQHF.

This clonotype was counted between two and nine times. The rearrangement uses TRBV19 and TRBJ1-2, with 10 positions matching TRBD1. The length of the CDR3 is 15 residues. J was trimmed by 5 bases and V by 5 bases; bases with no gene match: 8. Germline lookup yields CDR1 LNHDA and CDR2 SQIVND (reference sequence). The CDR3 reads CASSYPLGQGYGYTF. The CDR3 nucleotides are TGTGCCAGTAGTTATCCTCTGGGACAGGGGTATGGCTACACCTTC.

This clonotype was detected a few times. V is TRBV7-9 and J is TRBJ1-1, with D maybe TRBD1 (5 bases). This CDR3 comprises 13 residues. Germline V gene data show CDR1 as SEHNR and CDR2 as FQNEAQ (reference sequence). V gave up 5 bases and J gave up 3 bases, with 10 bases separating them. CDR3 loop: CASSPWTYTEAFF. DNA for the CDR3: TGTGCCAGCAGCCCTTGGACATACACTGAAGCTTTCTTT.

At least ten counts were recorded for this clonotype. V and J are TRBV11-2 and TRBJ2-5; D is uncertain. Germline V gene data show CDR1 as SGHAT and CDR2 as FQNNGV. Trimming stripped 2 bases from V and 5 bases from J, with 3 bases between. There are 11 residues in the CDR3. The CDR3 sequence: CASSLFETQYF. The CDR3 bases are TGTGCCAGCAGCTTATTCGAGACCCAGTACTTC. The variable domain in full, completed from reference TRBV11-2 and TRBJ2-5, reads EAGVAQSPRYKIIEKRQSVAFWCNPISGHATLYWYQQILGQGPKLLIQFQNNGVVDDSQLPKDRFSAERLKGVDSTLKIQPAKLEDSAVYLCASSLFETQYFGPGTRLLVL.

This clonotype occurred once. The chain uses TRBV6-9 and TRBJ2-2; TRBD1 matches 7 bases. V was clipped by 3 bases and J by 6 bases; unmatched bases: 10. Germline CDR1 MNHGY, CDR2 SVAAGI. The CDR3 sequence is 16 residues long. The CDR3 DNA sequence: TGTGCCAGCAGTTACTTGGGGGATAGGGGGCCCGGGGAGCTGTTTTTT. Its translation is CASSYLGDRGPGELFF.

This clonotype was detected a few times. The rearrangement joins TRBV27 to TRBJ1-1; D unclear. The CDR3 sequence is 15 residues long. V was pared by 0 bases and J by 6 bases, with 14 bases between. Germline assignment: CDR1 MNHEY and CDR2 SMNVEV (reference sequence). Here the CDR3 reads CASSLSASLSAEAFF. The DNA for the CDR3 is TGTGCCAGCAGTTTATCGGCCAGTCTGAGTGCTGAAGCTTTCTTT.

In this sample, this clonotype turned up many times. The chain uses TRBV12-3 or TRBV12-4 and TRBJ1-1; D is unclear. There are 11 residues in the CDR3. The germline V and J ends were trimmed by 8 bases and 1 base, with 5 bases remaining between them. CDR3 nucleotide sequence: TGTGCCAGCGTTCGGAACACTGAAGCTTTCTTT. It encodes CASVRNTEAFF.

This clonotype was counted ten times or more. The chain uses TRBV12-3 or TRBV12-4 and TRBJ2-7; D may be TRBD2 (6 bases). This CDR3 contains 13 residues. Trimming removed 6 bases at V and 5 bases at J, with 14 bases between. As DNA, the CDR3 is TGTGCCAGCAGCCCCGCGTCGGGGGACGAGCAGTACTTC. It encodes CASSPASGDEQYF.

The rearrangement links TRBV7-9 to TRBJ1-3; unclear D gene. From germline, CDR1 is SEHNR and CDR2 FQNEAQ (reference sequence). The V and J ends lost 5 bases and 2 bases respectively, with 13 bases between them. This CDR3 has 15 amino acids. The CDR3 spells CASSPLAGTGNTIYF. For the CDR3, the DNA is TGTGCCAGCAGCCCACTCGCCGGGACTGGAAACACCATATATTTT.

The rearrangement joins TRBV6-1 to TRBJ2-7, with 9 bases fitting TRBD1. Germline lookup yields CDR1 MNHNS and CDR2 SASEGT. CDR3 size: 15 residues. V lost 6 bases to trimming and J lost 1 base; unmatched junction nucleotides: 7. In DNA, the CDR3 is TGTGCCAGCAGGCCCGGGACAGGGTCTTCCTACGAGCAGTACTTC. Protein sequence: CASRPGTGSSYEQYF.

This CDR3 reads CASRHDRDQPQHF. The CDR3 bases are TGTGCCAGCAGACATGACAGGGACCAGCCCCAGCATTTT. The chain carries TRBV5-8 and TRBJ1-5, with 7 bases aligning to TRBD1. Germline loops: CDR1 SGHTS, CDR2 YDEGEE. The CDR3 is made up of 13 amino acids. V was pared by 5 bases and J by 7 bases, with 6 bases of the junction left unmatched.

This clonotype appeared many times. This chain joins TRBV28 and TRBJ2-2, with D perhaps matching TRBD1 or TRBD2 (5 bases each). V was trimmed by 6 bases and J by 4 bases, leaving 18 bases between them. This CDR3 has 16 amino acids. The germline CDR1 and CDR2 sequences are MDHEN and SYDVKM. CDR3 nucleotides: TGTGCCAGCAGCCAGACCGGGACGGCCACCACCGGGGAGCTGTTTTTT. The encoded protein is CASSQTGTATTGELFF.

This clonotype was observed at least ten times. This chain connects TRBV7-8 to TRBJ2-2; TRBD2 matches 7 bases. Germline CDR1 is SGHVS and CDR2 is FQNEAQ. The ends lost 2 bases at V and 0 bases at J; junction bases unmatched: 3. The CDR3 length is 16 residues. CDR3 region: CASSLLSGTNTGELFF. Here the CDR3 DNA reads TGTGCCAGCAGCTTACTAAGCGGGACGAACACCGGGGAGCTGTTTTTT.